This entry is about one T cell receptor (beta chain). The antigen is unknown. These data originate in a study of T cells expressing NK-cell markers. Study-level findings and limits: About six of the donors carried dominant NKG2C+ clonotypes that took up roughly 1.0-8% of their CD8+ T cells. Among a handful of donors, these clonotypes also ranked first in the CD3+CD56-NKG2C+ fraction.

This CDR3 contains 17 residues. In germline, CDR1 is LNHDA, CDR2 SQIVND (reference sequence). TCR beta cDNA was made by 5'RACE template switching with UMIs. Using the 5' RACE reads, TCRdb records one entry per CDR3 protein without DNA. This table lists 120,000 to 150,000 distinct CDR3 sequences. This receptor was identified in a man aged 18 to 35 in good health. This chain links TRBV19 with TRBJ1-2; TCRdb gives TRBD1 as the D gene, but with no DNA this cannot be confirmed. The sequencing sample was made of blood T cells: a sorted CD56 or NKG2C T cell subset, CD4+ or CD8+ T cells, or bulk PBMC T cells (not recorded which). The CDR3 sequence: CASSNPFRGNYDYGYTF. Variable domain in full (rest from reference TRBV19 and TRBJ1-2): DGGITQSPKYLFRKEGQNVTLSCEQNLNHDAMYWYRQDPGQGLRLIYYSQIVNDFQKGDIAEGYSVSREKKESFPLTVTSAQKNPTAFYLCASSNPFRGNYDYGYTFGSGTRLTVV.